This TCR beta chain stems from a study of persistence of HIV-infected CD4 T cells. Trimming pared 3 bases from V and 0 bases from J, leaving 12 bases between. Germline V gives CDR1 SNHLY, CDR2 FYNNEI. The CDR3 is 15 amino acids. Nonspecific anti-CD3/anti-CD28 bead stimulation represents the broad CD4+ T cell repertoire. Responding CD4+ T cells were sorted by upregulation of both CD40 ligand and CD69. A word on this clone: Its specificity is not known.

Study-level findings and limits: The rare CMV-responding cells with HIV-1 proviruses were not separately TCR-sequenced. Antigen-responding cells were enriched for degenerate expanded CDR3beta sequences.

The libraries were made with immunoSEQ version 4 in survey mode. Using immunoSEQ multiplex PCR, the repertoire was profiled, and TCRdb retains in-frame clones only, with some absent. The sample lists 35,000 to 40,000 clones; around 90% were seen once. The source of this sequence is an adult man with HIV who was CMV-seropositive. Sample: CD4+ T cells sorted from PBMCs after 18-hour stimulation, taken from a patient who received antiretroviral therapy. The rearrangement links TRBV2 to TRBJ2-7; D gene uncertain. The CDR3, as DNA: TGTGCCAGCAGTGAGGAGCCTTACTACTCCTACGAGCAGTACTTC. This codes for CASSEEPYYSYEQYF.